The clone carrying this TCR beta chain was seen more than once but under ten times. Antigen specificity is unknown. Per germline, CDR1 MDHEN and CDR2 SYDVKM. The CDR3 is 15 amino acids. Deletions cut 5 bases from V and 5 bases from J, with 18 bases between. Arm-PCR of CDR3 regions with iRepertoire HTBI primers generated TCR beta libraries. MiXCR, run by TCRdb on the multiplex PCR reads, gives a single entry per CDR3 protein. This table holds roughly 420,000 distinct CDR3 sequences, about 15% found once. These data are taken from a study of regulatory T cells in long-lasting Graves disease. Whole-study findings and limits: Persistent Graves' cases showed lower TCR diversity than newly diagnosed cases.

The time point here: newly diagnosed GD, antithyroid drugs for less than 3 months. The TCR library was prepared using RNA isolated from PBMCs. A roughly 10-milliliter sample of peripheral blood was drawn into EDTA tubes. A further study also used this sample, focusing on T cells in Graves' hyperthyroidism and ophthalmopathy. That paper notes: Any patient presenting with uncontrolled infection, other autoimmune disease, pregnancy or lactation was left out. Diagnoses used clinical symptoms, serum thyroxine and TRAb, thyroid ultrasound and orbital computed tomography.

The sequence derives from a woman between 50 and 59 years old with Graves disease. The V gene is TRBV28, the J gene TRBJ2-5; the D gene is possibly TRBD1 (6 bases). The sequencing here drew on peripheral blood mononuclear cells (PBMCs), taken at new diagnosis, from a patient treated with antithyroid drugs. DNA of the CDR3: TGTGCCAGCAGTGCCGACAGGCACAAAGGCGAGACCCAGTACTTC. Translated: CASSADRHKGETQYF.